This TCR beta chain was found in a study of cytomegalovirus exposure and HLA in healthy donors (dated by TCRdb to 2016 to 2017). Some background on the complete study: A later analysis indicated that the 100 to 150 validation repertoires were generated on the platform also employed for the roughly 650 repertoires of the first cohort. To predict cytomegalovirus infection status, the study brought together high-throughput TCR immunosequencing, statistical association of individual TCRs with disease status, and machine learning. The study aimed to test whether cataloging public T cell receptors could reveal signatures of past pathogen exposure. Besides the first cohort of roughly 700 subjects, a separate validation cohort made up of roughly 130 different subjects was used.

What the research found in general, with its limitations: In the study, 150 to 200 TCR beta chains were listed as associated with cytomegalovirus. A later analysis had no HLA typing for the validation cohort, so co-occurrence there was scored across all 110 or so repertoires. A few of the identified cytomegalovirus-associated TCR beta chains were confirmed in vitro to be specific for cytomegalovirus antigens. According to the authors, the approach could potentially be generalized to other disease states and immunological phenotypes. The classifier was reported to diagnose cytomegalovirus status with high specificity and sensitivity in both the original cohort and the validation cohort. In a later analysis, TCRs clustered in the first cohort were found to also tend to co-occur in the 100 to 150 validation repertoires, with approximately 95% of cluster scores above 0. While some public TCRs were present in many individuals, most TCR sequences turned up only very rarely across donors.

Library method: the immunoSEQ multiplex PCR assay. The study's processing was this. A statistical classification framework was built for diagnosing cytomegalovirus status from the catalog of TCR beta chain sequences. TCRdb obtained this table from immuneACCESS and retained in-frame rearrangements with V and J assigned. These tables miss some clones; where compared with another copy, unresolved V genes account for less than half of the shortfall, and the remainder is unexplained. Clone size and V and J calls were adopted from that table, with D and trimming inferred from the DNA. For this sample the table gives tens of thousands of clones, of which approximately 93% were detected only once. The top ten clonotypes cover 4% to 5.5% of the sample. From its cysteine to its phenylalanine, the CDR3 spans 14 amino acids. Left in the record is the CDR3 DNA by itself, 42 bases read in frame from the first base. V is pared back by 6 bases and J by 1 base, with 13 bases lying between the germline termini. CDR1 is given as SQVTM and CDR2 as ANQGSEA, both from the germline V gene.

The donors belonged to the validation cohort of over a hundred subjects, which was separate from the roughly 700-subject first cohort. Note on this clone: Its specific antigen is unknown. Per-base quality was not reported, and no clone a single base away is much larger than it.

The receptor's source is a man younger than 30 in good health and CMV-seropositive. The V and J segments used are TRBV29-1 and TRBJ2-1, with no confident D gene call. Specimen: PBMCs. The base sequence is TGCAGCGTCCGAGCAGGTGATTCCTACAATGAGCAGTTCTTC. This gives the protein CSVRAGDSYNEQFF.